This T cell receptor (beta chain) was found in a study of shared clonotypes between healthy human individuals. Study information: The people who gave samples were a couple of women and a few men aged 18 to 49. Study-level findings and limits: Few donors restricted represented genetic and exposure-history diversity.

Notes on this clone: Its antigen remains unidentified.

Donors were healthy HIV-negative adults without recently reported acute infections or vaccinations. For unsorted PBMC, around 270 ng DNA per replicate equaled tens of thousands of T cell genomes. TCRdb keeps only in-frame clones here, not all; method: immunoSEQ multiplex PCR. The sample holds about half a million clones, around 73% seen once. The CDR3 totals 16 residues. CDR1 is SEHNR and CDR2 is FQNEAQ in the germline V gene (reference sequence). V shed 2 bases and J 2 bases; nucleotides not matched to a gene: 6. The chain employs TRBV7-9 and TRBJ2-3; TRBD2 agrees at 8 bases. The receptor was isolated from a woman in her 40s in good health. Some clones in this sample may be carry-over from other donors' samples. The sequenced sample consisted of PBMCs. The CDR3 sequence is CASSLLAGMVTDTQYF. The DNA of the CDR3 is TGTGCCAGCAGCTTATTAGCGGGAATGGTCACAGATACGCAGTATTTT.